What follows describes a single TCR beta chain. The data were obtained in a study of T cell responses to AZD1222 COVID-19 vaccine. Sequenced by immunoSEQ multiplex PCR; TCRdb stores in-frame clones only, minus some. The table records 150,000 or so clones, approximately 91% of them present only once. The CDR3 contains 13 residues. V lost 1 base, J lost 6 bases, and 7 bases lay in between. J is TRBJ2-1 and V is TRBV12-3 or TRBV12-4; D uncertain. The TCR originated in an adult who received the AZD1222 COVID-19 vaccine. The source was peripheral blood, collected 28 days after the second AZD1222 dose. The CDR3 is CASSLGLINEQFF. CDR3 sequence (DNA): TGTGCCAGCAGTTTAGGTCTCATCAATGAGCAGTTCTTC.